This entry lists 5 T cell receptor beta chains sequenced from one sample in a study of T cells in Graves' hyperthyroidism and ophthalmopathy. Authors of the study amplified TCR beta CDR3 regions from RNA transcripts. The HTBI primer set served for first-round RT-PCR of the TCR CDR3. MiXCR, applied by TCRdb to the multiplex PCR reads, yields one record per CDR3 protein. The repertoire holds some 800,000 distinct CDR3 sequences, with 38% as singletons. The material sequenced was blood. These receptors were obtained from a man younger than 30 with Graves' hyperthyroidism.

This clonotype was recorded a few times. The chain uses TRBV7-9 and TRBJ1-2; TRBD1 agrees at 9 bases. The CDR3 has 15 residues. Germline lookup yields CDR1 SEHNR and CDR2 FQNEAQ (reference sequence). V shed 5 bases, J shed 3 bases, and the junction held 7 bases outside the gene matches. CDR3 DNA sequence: TGTGCCAGCAGCCCTAACTGGGACAGGGACTATGGCTACACCTTC. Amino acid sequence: CASSPNWDRDYGYTF.

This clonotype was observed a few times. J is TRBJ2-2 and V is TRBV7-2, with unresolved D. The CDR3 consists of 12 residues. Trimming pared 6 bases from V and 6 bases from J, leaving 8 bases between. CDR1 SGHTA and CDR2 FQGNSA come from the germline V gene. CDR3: CASRRTAGELFF. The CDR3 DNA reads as TGTGCCAGCAGGAGAACTGCCGGGGAGCTGTTTTTT.

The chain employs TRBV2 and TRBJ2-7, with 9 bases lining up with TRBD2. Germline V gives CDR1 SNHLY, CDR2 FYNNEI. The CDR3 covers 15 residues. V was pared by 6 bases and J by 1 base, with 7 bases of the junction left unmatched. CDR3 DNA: TGTGCCAGCAGCACCCGGACTAGCGCTTCCTACGAGCAGTACTTC. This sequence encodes CASSTRTSASYEQYF.

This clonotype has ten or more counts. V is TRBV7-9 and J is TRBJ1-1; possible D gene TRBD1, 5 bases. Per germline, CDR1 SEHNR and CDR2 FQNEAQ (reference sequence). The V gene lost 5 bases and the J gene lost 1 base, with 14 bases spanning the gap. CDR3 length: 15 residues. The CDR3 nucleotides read TGTGCCAGCAGCCCGATGGGACGGGAGAACACTGAAGCTTTCTTT. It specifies CASSPMGRENTEAFF.

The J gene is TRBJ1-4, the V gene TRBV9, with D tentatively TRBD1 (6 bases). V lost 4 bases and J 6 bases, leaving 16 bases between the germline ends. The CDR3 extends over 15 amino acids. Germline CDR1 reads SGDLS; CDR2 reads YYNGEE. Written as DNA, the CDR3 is TGTGCCAGCAGCAAAGAACAGGGAGGAGATGAAAAACTGTTTTTT. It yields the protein CASSKEQGGDEKLFF.